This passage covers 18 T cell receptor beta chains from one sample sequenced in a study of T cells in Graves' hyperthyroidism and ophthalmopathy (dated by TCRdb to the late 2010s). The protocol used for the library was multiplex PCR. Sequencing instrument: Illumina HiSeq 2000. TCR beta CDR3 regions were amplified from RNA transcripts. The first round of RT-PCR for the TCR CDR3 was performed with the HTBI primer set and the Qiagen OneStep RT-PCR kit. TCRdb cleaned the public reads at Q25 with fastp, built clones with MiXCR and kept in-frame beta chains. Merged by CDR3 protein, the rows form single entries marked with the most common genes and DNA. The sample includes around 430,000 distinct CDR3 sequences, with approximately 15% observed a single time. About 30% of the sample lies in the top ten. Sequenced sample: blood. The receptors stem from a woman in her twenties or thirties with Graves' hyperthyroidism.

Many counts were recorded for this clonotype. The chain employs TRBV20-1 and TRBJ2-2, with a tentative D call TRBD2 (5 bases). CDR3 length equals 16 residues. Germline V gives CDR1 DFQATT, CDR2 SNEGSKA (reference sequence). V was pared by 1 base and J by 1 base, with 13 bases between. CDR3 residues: CSARGLRSGNTGELFF. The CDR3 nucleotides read TGCAGTGCTAGAGGTCTTAGAAGCGGGAACACCGGGGAGCTGTTTTTT.

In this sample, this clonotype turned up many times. The CDR3 DNA reads TGTGCCAGCAGTGTAGCGGGGACGCACTACGAGCAGTACTTC. It codes for CASSVAGTHYEQYF. The chain couples TRBV27 to TRBJ2-7; 8 bases are shared with TRBD2. The CDR3 sequence is 14 residues long. V shed 5 bases, J shed 3 bases, and the junction held 6 bases outside the gene matches. Germline CDR1 MNHEY, CDR2 SMNVEV (reference sequence).

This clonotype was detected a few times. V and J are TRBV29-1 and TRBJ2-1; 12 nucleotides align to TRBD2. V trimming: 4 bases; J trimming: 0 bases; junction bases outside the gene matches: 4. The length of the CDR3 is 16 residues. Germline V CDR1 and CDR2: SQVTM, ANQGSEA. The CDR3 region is CSVVGLAGSSYNEQFF. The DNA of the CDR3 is TGCAGCGTTGTTGGACTAGCGGGGAGCTCCTACAATGAGCAGTTCTTC.

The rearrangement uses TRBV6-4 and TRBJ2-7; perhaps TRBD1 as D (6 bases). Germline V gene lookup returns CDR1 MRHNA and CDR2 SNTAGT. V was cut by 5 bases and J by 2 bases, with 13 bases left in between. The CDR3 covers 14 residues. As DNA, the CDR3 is TGTGCCAGCAGTTACCGACAGGCCGCCTACGAGCAGTACTTC. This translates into CASSYRQAAYEQYF.

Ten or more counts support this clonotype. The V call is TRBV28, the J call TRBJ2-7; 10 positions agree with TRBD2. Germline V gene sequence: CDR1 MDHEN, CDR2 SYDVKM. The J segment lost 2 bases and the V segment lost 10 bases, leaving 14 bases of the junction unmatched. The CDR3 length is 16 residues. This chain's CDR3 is CAITQVASGSAYEQYF. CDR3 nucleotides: TGTGCCATTACCCAGGTGGCTAGCGGGAGCGCCTACGAGCAGTACTTC.

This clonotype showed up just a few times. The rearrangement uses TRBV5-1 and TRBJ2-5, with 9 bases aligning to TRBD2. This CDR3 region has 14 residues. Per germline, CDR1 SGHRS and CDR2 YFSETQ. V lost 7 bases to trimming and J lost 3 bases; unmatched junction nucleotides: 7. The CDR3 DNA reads TGCGCCAGCTCTAGCGGGAACTCGAAAGAGACCCAGTACTTC. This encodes CASSSGNSKETQYF.

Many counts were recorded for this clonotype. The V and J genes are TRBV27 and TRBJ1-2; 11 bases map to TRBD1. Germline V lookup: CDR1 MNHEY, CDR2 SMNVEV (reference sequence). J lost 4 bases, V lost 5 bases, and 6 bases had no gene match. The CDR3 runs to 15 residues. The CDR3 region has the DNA TGTGCCAGCAGTCCCCGGGACAGGGGGGCCTATGGCTACACCTTC. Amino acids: CASSPRDRGAYGYTF.

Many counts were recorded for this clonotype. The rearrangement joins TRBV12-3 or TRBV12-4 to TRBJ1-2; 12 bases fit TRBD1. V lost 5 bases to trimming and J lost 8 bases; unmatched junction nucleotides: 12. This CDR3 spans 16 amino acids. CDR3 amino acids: CASSPGGQGAWYGYTF. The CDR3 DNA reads TGTGCCAGCAGTCCGGGGGGACAGGGGGCGTGGTACGGCTACACCTTC.

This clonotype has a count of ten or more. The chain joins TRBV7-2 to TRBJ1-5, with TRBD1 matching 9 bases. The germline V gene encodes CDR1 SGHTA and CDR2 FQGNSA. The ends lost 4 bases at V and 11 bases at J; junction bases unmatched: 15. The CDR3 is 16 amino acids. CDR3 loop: CASSSTEGQGWGTQHF. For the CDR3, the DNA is TGTGCCAGCAGCTCGACCGAGGGACAGGGCTGGGGGACCCAGCATTTT.

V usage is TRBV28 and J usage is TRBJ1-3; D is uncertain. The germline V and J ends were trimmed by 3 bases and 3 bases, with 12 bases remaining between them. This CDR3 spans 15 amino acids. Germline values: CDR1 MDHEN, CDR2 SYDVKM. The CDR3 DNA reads TGTGCCAGCAGTTTGCTTTCGGGCTTTGGAAACACCATATATTTT. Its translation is CASSLLSGFGNTIYF.

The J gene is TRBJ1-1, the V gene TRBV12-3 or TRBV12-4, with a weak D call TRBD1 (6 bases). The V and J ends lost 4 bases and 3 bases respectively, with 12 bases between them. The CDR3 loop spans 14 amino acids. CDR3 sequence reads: CASSSAGADTEAFF. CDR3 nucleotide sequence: TGTGCCAGCAGTTCCGCAGGGGCGGACACTGAAGCTTTCTTT.

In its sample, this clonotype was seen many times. CDR3 in amino acids: CASSLDLNGDTQYF. Here the CDR3 DNA reads TGTGCCAGCAGTTTAGACCTGAATGGAGATACGCAGTATTTT. The chain couples TRBV6-6 to TRBJ2-3; the D is unclear. V shed 4 bases and J shed 5 bases, with 13 bases lying between them. This CDR3 region has 14 residues. In germline, CDR1 is MNHNY, CDR2 SVGAGI (reference sequence).

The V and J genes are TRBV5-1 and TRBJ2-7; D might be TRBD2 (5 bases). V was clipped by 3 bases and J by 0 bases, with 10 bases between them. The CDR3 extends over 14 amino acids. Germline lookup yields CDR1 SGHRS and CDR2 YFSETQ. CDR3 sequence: CASSSGISSYEQYF. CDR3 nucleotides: TGCGCCAGCAGCTCCGGGATTAGCTCCTACGAGCAGTACTTC.

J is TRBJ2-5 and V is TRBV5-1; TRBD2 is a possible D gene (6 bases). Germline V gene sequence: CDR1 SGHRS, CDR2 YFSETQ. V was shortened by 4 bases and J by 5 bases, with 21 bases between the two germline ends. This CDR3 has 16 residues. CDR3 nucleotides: TGCGCCAGCAGCGGGCGCGGGATTTCCGAGGGCGAGACCCAGTACTTC. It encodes CASSGRGISEGETQYF.

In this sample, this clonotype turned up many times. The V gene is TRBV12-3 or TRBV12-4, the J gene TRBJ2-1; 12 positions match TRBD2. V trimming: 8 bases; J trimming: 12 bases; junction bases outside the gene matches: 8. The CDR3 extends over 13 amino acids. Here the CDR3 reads CASRGLAGSGQFF. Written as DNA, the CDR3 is TGTGCCAGCCGCGGACTAGCGGGATCCGGGCAGTTCTTC.

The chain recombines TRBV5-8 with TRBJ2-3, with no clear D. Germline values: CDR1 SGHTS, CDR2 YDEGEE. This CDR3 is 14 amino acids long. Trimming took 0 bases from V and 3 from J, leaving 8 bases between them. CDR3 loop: CASSLGIVTDTQYF. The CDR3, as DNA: TGTGCCAGCAGCTTGGGGATAGTTACAGATACGCAGTATTTT.

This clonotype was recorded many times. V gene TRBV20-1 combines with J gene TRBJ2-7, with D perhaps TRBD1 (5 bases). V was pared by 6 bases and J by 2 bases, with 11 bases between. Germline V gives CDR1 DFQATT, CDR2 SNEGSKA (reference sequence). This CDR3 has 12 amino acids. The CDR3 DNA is TGCAGTGCCACGGACATAACCTACGAGCAGTACTTC. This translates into CSATDITYEQYF.

The CDR3 DNA reads as TGTGCCACCTTAGCGAACGAGCAGTACTTC. Protein sequence: CATLANEQYF. J is TRBJ2-7 and V is TRBV6-1; tentative D call: TRBD2 (5 bases). Germline values: CDR1 MNHNS, CDR2 SASEGT. CDR3 size: 10 residues. With 10 bases removed from V and 5 bases from J, the gap between germline ends came to 9 bases.